The T cell receptor beta chain described here comes from a study of cytotoxic CD8 clonotypes in ibrutinib-treated CLL. Findings and limits, study-wide: Clonality showed a rise at ibrutinib response that reversed toward baseline at progression.

From cryopreserved PBMCs came about 2.1 micrograms of genomic DNA used for TCR beta libraries. This clone came up once. Antigen specificity is unknown. Researchers set a sequencing depth target of 1 in 200,000 to 1 in 1 million T cells. Clones were sequenced by immunoSEQ multiplex PCR, and TCRdb holds only the in-frame ones, with some missing. The sample shows about 9,400 clones, about 59% of them seen only once. V trimming: 6 bases; J trimming: 4 bases; junction bases outside the gene matches: 4. CDR1 SGHAT and CDR2 FQNNGV come from the germline V gene. The CDR3 has 13 amino acids. Source: PBMCs, taken before ibrutinib treatment. This TCR was recovered from a human donor with chronic lymphocytic leukemia. This chain links TRBV11-2 with TRBJ1-1; 8 bases map to TRBD1. CDR3 nucleotides: TGTGCCAGCAGTTGGGGGACAGGCACTGAAGCTTTCTTT. This gives the protein CASSWGTGTEAFF.